Shown below are 4 T cell receptor beta chains from a single sample sequenced in a study of T cell responses to AZD1222 COVID-19 vaccine. Data came from immunoSEQ multiplex PCR; TCRdb stores just in-frame clones and leaves some out. Here the sample spans 120,000 or so clones, 92% being singletons. The sample was peripheral blood, taken on day 0 of AZD1222 vaccination. These TCRs come from an adult in good health.

The chain employs TRBV18 and TRBJ2-1; possible D gene TRBD1, 6 bases. This CDR3 comprises 13 residues. The germline V and J ends were trimmed by 3 bases and 9 bases, with 12 bases remaining between them. Germline values: CDR1 KGHSH, CDR2 LQKENI. CDR3 bases: TGTGCCAGCTCACCTCGACAGGCGAGTGAGCAGTTCTTC. It codes for CASSPRQASEQFF. Complete variable domain (other parts from reference TRBV18 and TRBJ2-1): NAGVMQNPRHLVRRRGQEARLRCSPMKGHSHVYWYRQLPEEGLKFMVYLQKENIIDESGMPKERFSAEFPKEGPSILRIQQVVRGDSAAYFCASSPRQASEQFFGPGTRLTVL.

The chain combines TRBV5-8 with TRBJ2-7, with D maybe TRBD1 (6 bases). The CDR3 extends over 14 amino acids. The germline gives CDR1 SGHTS, CDR2 YDEGEE. Trimming took off 2 bases at V and 6 bases at J, with 15 bases between the two ends. CDR3 in DNA: TGTGCCAGCAGCTTACCCGGACAGAATAGCGAGCAGTACTTC. Translation gives CASSLPGQNSEQYF.

This chain connects TRBV2 to TRBJ1-3; the D gene is possibly TRBD1 (5 bases). The V end lost 7 bases, the J end lost 4 bases, and 17 bases lay between the germline ends. The germline V gene encodes CDR1 SNHLY and CDR2 FYNNEI. The CDR3 consists of 15 residues. The chain's CDR3 is CASTWDQAGGNTIYF. The DNA of the CDR3 is TGTGCCAGCACTTGGGACCAAGCAGGAGGAAACACCATATATTTT.

This chain connects TRBV6-8 to TRBJ2-1; 10 nucleotides line up with TRBD2. Trimming took 8 bases from V and 4 from J; bases not matched to a gene: 11. The CDR3 runs 16 residues. The germline V gene has CDR1 MNHGY and CDR2 SAAAGT. This CDR3 reads CASPTSGTLNYNEQFF. The CDR3 DNA sequence: TGTGCCAGCCCAACTAGCGGGACCCTGAATTACAATGAGCAGTTCTTC.